Included here is one TCR beta chain sequence, with context. The antigen is undetermined. Here immunoSEQ multiplex PCR was the method, and the copy in TCRdb shows in-frame clones only, minus some. The repertoire holds hundreds of thousands of clones, roughly 87% seen once, with about 12% in the top ten. This sample was taken from a study of cytomegalovirus exposure and HLA in healthy donors. Notes on the study in general: The study recorded over 150 TCR beta chains that were cytomegalovirus-associated. Reports showed the classifier diagnosing cytomegalovirus status with high specificity and sensitivity.

CDR1 LNHDA and CDR2 SQIVND come from the germline V gene (reference sequence). Between the trimmed V and J ends, which lost 1 base and 4 bases, there was a span of 7 bases. There are 13 residues in the CDR3. The clonotype originates from a man younger than 35 in good health and CMV-seropositive. The sequencing input was PBMCs. This chain joins TRBV19 and TRBJ1-2; perhaps TRBD1 as D (5 bases). This chain's CDR3 is CASSIAGSYGYTF. Here the CDR3 DNA reads TGTGCCAGTAGTATAGCAGGGAGCTATGGCTACACCTTC.